A selection of T cell receptor beta chains follows, all from one sample in a study of blood T cell repertoires in COVID-19. Some clones are missing from TCRdb's copy, which holds only in-frame ones; the method was immunoSEQ multiplex PCR. The table has roughly 97,000 clones, approximately 84% seen once. What was sequenced was peripheral blood. These receptors all stem from a man aged 65-85 years with acute or convalescent COVID-19. Each CDR3 is given with its conserved first and last residue. A D gene is named only where the DNA matches it firmly. Only part of the rows carry a size: once, few, many, or a class if the clone is expanded.

D	V	size	J	DNA	CDR3
-	TRBV5-6	-	TRBJ1-5	TGTGCCAGCAGCTTTAAAGGGGGCAATCAGCCCCAGCATTTT	CASSFKGGNQPQHF
TRBD2	TRBV18	-	TRBJ2-7	TGTGCCAGCTCAGCGACTAGCGGGGGGGCCTACGAGCAGTACTTC	CASSATSGGAYEQYF
-	TRBV18	-	TRBJ2-2	TGTGCCAGCTCTTTTGAGGCGGGCTCCGGGGAGCTGTTTTTT	CASSFEAGSGELFF
-	TRBV4-1	once	TRBJ1-5	TGCGCCAGCAGCCAATCGACAGCAAGCAATCAGCCCCAGCATTTT	CASSQSTASNQPQHF
TRBD2	TRBV11-2	-	TRBJ2-1	TGTGCCAGCAGCTTAGGAGTGGCTAGCGGGTTACGAGCCTACAATGAGCAGTTCTTC	CASSLGVASGLRAYNEQFF
-	TRBV7-2	-	TRBJ2-2	TGTGCCAGCAGCTTTAACCCGGTTAACACCGGGGAGCTGTTTTTT	CASSFNPVNTGELFF
TRBD1	TRBV2	-	TRBJ2-2	TGTGCCAGCATGGGACAGGCGTTTACCGGGGAGCTGTTTTTT	CASMGQAFTGELFF
-	TRBV30	-	TRBJ1-4	TGTGCCTGGGGGCCGGCAGGGCAACCGGTTATCGGTGAAAAACTGTTTTTT	CAWGPAGQPVIGEKLFF
TRBD1	TRBV9	-	TRBJ1-2	TGTGCCAGCAGCGTATCCATTGACAGGGTGGGCTATGGCTACACCTTC	CASSVSIDRVGYGYTF
-	TRBV15	-	TRBJ1-1	TGTGCCACCTCTAAGCTCACGAACACTGAAGCTTTCTTT	CATSKLTNTEAFF
TRBD1	TRBV3-1/TRBV3-2	-	TRBJ2-3	TGTGCCAGCAGCCAGCCCGGGACAGGGACCACAGATACGCAGTATTTT	CASSQPGTGTTDTQYF
TRBD1	TRBV4-2	-	TRBJ1-2	TGTGCCAGCAGCCAAGGATCGGGACAGACGATGAATGGCTACACCTTC	CASSQGSGQTMNGYTF
TRBD1	TRBV18	few	TRBJ1-6	TGTGCCAGCTCACCCGGACAGGCCAACAATTCACCCCTCCACTTT	CASSPGQANNSPLHF
TRBD2	TRBV3-1/TRBV3-2	-	TRBJ2-5	TGTGCCAGCAGCCAATCCGGAACTAGCGGGGGGCGTGGGGCCCAGTACTTC	CASSQSGTSGGRGAQYF
-	TRBV27	-	TRBJ1-3	TGTGCCACCCAGTTTCGACCCGGGGCTGGAAACACCATATATTTT	CATQFRPGAGNTIYF
-	TRBV30	few	TRBJ1-3	TGTGCCTGGACATCAGGGCCCATAAACACCATATATTTT	CAWTSGPINTIYF
TRBD1	TRBV27	-	TRBJ1-2	TGTGCCAGCAGTTTAACACAGGGGGCGACCTATGGCTACACCTTC	CASSLTQGATYGYTF
TRBD1	TRBV11-3	-	TRBJ2-7	TGTGCCAGCAGCGGGACAGGGGGCCACGAGCAGTACTTC	CASSGTGGHEQYF
TRBD1	TRBV29-1	once	TRBJ1-2	TGCAGCGCCACGAGGACAGGGTATGGCTACACCTTC	CSATRTGYGYTF
-	TRBV30	-	TRBJ1-6	TGTGCCTGGAGAGGCGTCGAGGAGACGGGGAATTCACCCCTCCACTTT	CAWRGVEETGNSPLHF
TRBD1	TRBV19	-	TRBJ1-2	TGTGCCAGTAGCTCTATTTTGGACAGGGGCGCGAATGGCTACACCTTC	CASSSILDRGANGYTF
-	TRBV6-5	-	TRBJ2-1	TGTGCCAGCAGTTACGGAGCGGGTATCTCCTACAATGAGCAGTTCTTC	CASSYGAGISYNEQFF
TRBD1	TRBV7-8	-	TRBJ1-5	TGTGCCAGCAGAGGGACAGGGGTTCAGCCCCAGCATTTT	CASRGTGVQPQHF
TRBD1	TRBV4-2	-	TRBJ1-1	TGTGCCAGCAGCCGACACAGGGGGAACACTGAAGCTTTCTTT	CASSRHRGNTEAFF
-	TRBV2	once	TRBJ1-6	TGTGCCAGCATCCTACAGGGCGCAGGTTCACCCCTCCACTTT	CASILQGAGSPLHF
TRBD1	TRBV19	-	TRBJ2-1	TGTGCCACCTCACTCGGGACAGGGGATTACGAGCAGTTCTTC	CATSLGTGDYEQFF
-	TRBV7-9	once	TRBJ2-1	TGTGCCAGCAGCTTAGTTCAGGGGTTCGATGAGCAGTTCTTC	CASSLVQGFDEQFF
-	TRBV4-1	-	TRBJ2-7	TGCGCCAGCAGCCAAGGGACAGTCCCCTACGAGCAGTACTTC	CASSQGTVPYEQYF
-	TRBV3-1/TRBV3-2	-	TRBJ2-7	TGTGCCAGCAGTCCACGGGGAAAGGATGGGGCCTACGAGCAGTACTTC	CASSPRGKDGAYEQYF